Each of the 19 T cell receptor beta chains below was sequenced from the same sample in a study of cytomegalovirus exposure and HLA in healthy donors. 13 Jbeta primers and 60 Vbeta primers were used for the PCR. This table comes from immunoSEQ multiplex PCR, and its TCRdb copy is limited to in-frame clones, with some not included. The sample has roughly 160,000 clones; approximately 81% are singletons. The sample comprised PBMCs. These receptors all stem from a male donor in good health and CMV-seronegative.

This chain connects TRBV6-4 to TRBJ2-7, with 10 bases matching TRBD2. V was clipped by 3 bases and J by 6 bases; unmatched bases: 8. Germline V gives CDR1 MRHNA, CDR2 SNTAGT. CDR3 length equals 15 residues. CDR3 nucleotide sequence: TGTGCCAGCAGTGAAACCGCTAGCGGGGGAGGCGAGCAGTACTTC. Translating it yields CASSETASGGGEQYF.

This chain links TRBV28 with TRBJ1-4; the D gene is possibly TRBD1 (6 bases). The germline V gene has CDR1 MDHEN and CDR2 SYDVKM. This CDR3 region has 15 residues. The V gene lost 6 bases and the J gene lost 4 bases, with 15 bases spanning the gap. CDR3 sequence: CASRQGSPFNEKLFF. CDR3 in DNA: TGTGCCAGCAGACAGGGCAGCCCTTTTAATGAAAAACTGTTTTTT.

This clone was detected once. The CDR3 reads CASSSGGKTNEQFF. The CDR3 DNA sequence: TGCGCCAGCAGCTCGGGGGGGAAAACGAATGAGCAGTTCTTC. The chain links TRBV5-1 to TRBJ2-1; TRBD2 matches at 8 bases. Germline CDR1 reads SGHRS; CDR2 reads YFSETQ. This CDR3 has 14 amino acids. Germline trimming cut 3 bases from V and 7 bases from J; bases unmatched to any gene: 6.

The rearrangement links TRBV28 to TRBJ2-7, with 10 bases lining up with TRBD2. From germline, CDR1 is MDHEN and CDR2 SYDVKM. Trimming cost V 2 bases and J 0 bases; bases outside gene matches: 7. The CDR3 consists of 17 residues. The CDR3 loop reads CASSLGTSAPSSYEQYF. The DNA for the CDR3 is TGTGCCAGCAGTTTAGGGACTAGCGCGCCGAGCTCCTACGAGCAGTACTTC.

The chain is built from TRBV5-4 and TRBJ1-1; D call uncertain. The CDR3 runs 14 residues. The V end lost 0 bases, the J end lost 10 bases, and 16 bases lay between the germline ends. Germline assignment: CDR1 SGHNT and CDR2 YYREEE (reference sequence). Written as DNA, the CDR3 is TGTGCCAGCAGCTTGGAGGCAGCCTTGGGCCCAGCTTTCTTT. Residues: CASSLEAALGPAFF.

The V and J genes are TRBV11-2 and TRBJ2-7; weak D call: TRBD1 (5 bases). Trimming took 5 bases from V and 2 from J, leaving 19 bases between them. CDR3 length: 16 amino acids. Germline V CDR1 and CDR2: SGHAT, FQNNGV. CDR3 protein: CASSVPGFLSPYEQYF. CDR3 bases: TGTGCCAGCAGCGTCCCAGGGTTCCTCAGTCCCTACGAGCAGTACTTC.

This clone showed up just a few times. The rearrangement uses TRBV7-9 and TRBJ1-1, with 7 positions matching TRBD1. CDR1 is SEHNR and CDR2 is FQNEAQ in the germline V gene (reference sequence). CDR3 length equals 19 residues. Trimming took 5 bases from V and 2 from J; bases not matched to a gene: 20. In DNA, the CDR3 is TGTGCCAGCAGCCAGTTGGGTGGGTCACACAGGGGCCCCAACACTGAAGCTTTCTTT. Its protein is CASSQLGGSHRGPNTEAFF.

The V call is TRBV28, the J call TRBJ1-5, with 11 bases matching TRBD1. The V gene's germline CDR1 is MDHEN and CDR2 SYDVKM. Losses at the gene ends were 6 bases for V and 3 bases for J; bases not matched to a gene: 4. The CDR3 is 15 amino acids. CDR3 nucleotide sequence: TGTGCCAGCAGGCGAGGACAGGGGGCCAATCAGCCCCAGCATTTT. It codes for CASRRGQGANQPQHF.

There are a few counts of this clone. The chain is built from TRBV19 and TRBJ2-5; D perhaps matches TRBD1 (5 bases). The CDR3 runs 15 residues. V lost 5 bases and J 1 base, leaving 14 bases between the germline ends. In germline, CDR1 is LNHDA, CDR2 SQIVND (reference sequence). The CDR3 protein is CASSAGAGLQETQYF. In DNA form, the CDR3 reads TGTGCCAGTAGTGCAGGAGCAGGGCTCCAAGAGACCCAGTACTTC.

The CDR3 DNA reads as TGTGCCAGCAGCCGGGACTTGATGAGCTCCTACGAGCAGTACTTC. Protein product: CASSRDLMSSYEQYF. This rearrangement joins TRBV27 to TRBJ2-5, with D possibly being TRBD2 (6 bases). The end of the DNA is better explained by TRBJ2-7, so the J call may be wrong. Germline V lookup: CDR1 MNHEY, CDR2 SMNVEV (reference sequence). The CDR3 consists of 15 residues.

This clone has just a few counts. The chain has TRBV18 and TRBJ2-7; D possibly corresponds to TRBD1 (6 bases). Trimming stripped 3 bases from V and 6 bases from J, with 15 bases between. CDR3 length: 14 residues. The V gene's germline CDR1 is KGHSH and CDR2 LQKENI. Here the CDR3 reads CASSPSNTGREQYF. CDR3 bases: TGTGCCAGCTCACCCTCTAATACAGGGCGCGAGCAGTACTTC.

As DNA, the CDR3 is TGTGCCAGCAGCAAGACAGGGGTAGGACAGCCCCAGCATTTT. Amino acid sequence: CASSKTGVGQPQHF. This chain uses TRBV6-5 with TRBJ1-5; 8 bases match TRBD1. V lost 6 bases to trimming and J lost 7 bases; unmatched junction nucleotides: 8. CDR1 and CDR2 from the germline V gene are MNHEY and SVGAGI. This CDR3 comprises 14 residues.

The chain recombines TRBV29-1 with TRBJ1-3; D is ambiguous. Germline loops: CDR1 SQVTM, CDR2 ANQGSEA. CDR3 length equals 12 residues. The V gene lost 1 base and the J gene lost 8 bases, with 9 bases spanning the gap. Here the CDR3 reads CSVEAEGDTIYF. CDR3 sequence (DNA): TGCAGCGTTGAAGCGGAGGGAGACACCATATATTTT.

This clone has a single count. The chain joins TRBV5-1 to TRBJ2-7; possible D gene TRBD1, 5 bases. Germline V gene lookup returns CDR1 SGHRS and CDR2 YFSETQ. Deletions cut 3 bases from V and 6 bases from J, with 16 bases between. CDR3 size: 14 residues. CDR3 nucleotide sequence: TGCGCCAGCAGCTCCGCAGGTCAAAGGGGCGAGCAGTACTTC. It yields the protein CASSSAGQRGEQYF.

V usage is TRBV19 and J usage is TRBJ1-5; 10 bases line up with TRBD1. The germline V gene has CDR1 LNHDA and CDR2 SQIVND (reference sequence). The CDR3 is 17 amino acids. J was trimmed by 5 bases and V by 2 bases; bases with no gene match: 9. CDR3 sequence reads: CASSIFAVGTGDQPQHF. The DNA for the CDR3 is TGTGCCAGTAGTATATTCGCCGTCGGGACAGGGGATCAGCCCCAGCATTTT.

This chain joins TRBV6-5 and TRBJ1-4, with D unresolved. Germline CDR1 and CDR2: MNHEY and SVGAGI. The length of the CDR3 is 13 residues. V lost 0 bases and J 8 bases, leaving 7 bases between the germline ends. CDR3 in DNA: TGTGCCAGCAGTTACTCCCCTTTCGAAAAACTGTTTTTT. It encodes CASSYSPFEKLFF.

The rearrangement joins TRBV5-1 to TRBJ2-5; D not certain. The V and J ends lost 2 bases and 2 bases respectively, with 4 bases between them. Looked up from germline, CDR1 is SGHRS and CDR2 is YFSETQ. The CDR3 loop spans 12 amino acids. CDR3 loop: CASSFAQETQYF. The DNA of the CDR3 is TGCGCCAGCAGCTTCGCGCAAGAGACCCAGTACTTC.

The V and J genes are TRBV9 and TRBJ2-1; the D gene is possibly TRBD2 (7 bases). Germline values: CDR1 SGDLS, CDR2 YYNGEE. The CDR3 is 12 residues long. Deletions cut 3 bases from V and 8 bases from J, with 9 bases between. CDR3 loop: CASSAGGDEQFF. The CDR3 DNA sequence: TGTGCCAGCAGCGCGGGGGGCGATGAGCAGTTCTTC.

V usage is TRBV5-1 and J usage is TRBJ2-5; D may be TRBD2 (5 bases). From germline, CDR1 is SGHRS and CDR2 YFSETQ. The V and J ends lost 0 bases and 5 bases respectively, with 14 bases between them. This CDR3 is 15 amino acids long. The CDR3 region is CASSLVRSGSETQYF. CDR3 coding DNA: TGCGCCAGCAGCTTGGTTAGATCGGGGTCGGAGACCCAGTACTTC.